This T cell receptor (beta chain) was sequenced for a study of OX40 agonist ivuxolimab in advanced cancers. For the study at large: Patient treatment consisted of intravenous ivuxolimab administration every 2 weeks at 0.01 to 10 mg/kg. Study-wide results and limits: CD4+ and CD8+ blood T cells expanded clonally by week 6 at 0.1 to 3.0 mg/kg.

This CDR3 spans 12 amino acids. V was clipped by 4 bases and J by 6 bases, with 10 bases between them. Germline V gene data show CDR1 as KGHSH and CDR2 as LQKENI. The protocol was immunoSEQ multiplex PCR, while the TCRdb copy is restricted to in-frame clones and leaves out a portion. The repertoire holds tens of thousands of clones, with approximately 86% as singletons. As to this clone: Its antigen is unidentified.

This clonotype was sampled from an adult with an advanced solid tumor such as melanoma, head and neck, liver or kidney cancer. V gene TRBV18 combines with J gene TRBJ2-7, with D hard to call. The material was CD4+ or CD8+ T cells sorted from blood, obtained in a trial of the OX40 agonist ivuxolimab. CDR3 loop: CASSLGNFEQYF. CDR3 sequence (DNA): TGTGCCAGCTCACTGGGGAACTTCGAGCAGTACTTC.